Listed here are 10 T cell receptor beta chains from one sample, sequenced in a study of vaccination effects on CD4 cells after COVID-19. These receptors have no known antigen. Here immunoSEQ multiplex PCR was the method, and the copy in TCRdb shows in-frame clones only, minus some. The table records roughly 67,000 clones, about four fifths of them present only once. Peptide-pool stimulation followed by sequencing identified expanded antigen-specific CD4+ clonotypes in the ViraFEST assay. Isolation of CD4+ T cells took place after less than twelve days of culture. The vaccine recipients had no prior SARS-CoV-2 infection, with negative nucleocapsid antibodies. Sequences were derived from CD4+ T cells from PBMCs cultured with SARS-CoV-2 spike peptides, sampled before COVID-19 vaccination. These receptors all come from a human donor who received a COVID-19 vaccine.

The CDR3 DNA follows: TGTGCCAGCAGACTACAGCGTAGGACAGGGTCAACCTACGAGCAGTACGTC. Its translation is CASRLQRRTGSTYEQYV. The V gene is TRBV7-9, the J gene TRBJ2-7, with TRBD1 identical over 8 bases. After removal of 6 bases from V and 2 bases from J, the junction contained 15 bases not matched to a gene. There are 17 residues in the CDR3. Germline V gene lookup returns CDR1 SEHNR and CDR2 FQNEAQ (reference sequence).

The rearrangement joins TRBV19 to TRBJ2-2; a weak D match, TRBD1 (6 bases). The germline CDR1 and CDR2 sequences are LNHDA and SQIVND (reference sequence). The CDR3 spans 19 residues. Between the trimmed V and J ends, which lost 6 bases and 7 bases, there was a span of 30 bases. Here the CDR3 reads CASSLNRPWDITFLGELFF. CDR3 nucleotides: TGTGCCAGTAGCCTTAACCGTCCCTGGGACATCACTTTTCTCGGGGAGCTGTTTTTT.

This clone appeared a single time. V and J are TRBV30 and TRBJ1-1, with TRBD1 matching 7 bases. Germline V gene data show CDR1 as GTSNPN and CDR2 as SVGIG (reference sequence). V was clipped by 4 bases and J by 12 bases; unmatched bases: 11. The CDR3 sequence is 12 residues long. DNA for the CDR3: TGTGCCTGGAACAGGGGTCCTGACATGACTTTCTTT. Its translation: CAWNRGPDMTFF.

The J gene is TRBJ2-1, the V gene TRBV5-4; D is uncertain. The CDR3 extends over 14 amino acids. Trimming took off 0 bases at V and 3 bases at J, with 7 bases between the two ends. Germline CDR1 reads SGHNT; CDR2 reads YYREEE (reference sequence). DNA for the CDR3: TGTGCCAGCAGCTTGGCCGGCTACTACAATGAGCAGTTCTTC. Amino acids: CASSLAGYYNEQFF.

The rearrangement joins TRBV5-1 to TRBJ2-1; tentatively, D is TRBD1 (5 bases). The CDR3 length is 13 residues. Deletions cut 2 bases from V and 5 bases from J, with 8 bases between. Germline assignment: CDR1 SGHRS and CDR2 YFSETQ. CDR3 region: CASSFRQHNEQFF. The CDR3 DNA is TGCGCCAGCAGCTTTCGACAGCACAATGAGCAGTTCTTC.

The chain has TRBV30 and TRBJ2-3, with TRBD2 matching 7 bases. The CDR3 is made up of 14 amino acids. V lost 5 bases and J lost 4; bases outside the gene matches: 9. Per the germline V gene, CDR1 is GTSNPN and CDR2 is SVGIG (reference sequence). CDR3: CAWARGGGADTQYF. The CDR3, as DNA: TGTGCCTGGGCAAGGGGCGGGGGTGCAGATACGCAGTATTTT.

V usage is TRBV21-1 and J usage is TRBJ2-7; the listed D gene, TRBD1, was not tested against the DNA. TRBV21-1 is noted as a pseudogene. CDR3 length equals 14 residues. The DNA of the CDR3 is TGTGCCAGCAGCAAAAAACAGGGCGGAGTGGAGCAGTACGTC. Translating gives CASSKKQGGVEQYV.

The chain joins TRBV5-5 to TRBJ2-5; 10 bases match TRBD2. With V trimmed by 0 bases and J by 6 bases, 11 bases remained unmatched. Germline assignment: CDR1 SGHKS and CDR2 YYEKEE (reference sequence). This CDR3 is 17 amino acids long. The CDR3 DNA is TGTGCCAGCAGCTTGGGACTAGCGGGTGGGACGGGAAAGACCCAGTACTTC. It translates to CASSLGLAGGTGKTQYF.

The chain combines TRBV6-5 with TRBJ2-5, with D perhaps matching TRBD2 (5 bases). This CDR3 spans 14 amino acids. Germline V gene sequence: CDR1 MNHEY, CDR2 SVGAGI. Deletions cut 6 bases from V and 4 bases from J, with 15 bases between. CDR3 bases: TGTGCCAGCAGGGTCACGGGGATCCGAGAGACCCAGTACTTC. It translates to CASRVTGIRETQYF.

CDR3 loop: CASSGGLAGGITGELFF. The CDR3 DNA is TGCGCCAGCAGTGGAGGACTAGCGGGGGGTATCACCGGGGAGCTGTTTTTT. The chain recombines TRBV10-1 with TRBJ2-2; 14 bases agree with TRBD2. V lost 4 bases and J lost 4; bases outside the gene matches: 5. This CDR3 has 17 amino acids. Per the germline V gene, CDR1 is WNHNN and CDR2 is SYGVQD (reference sequence).